The rows below give T cell receptor beta chains drawn from one sample of a study of blood T cell repertoires in COVID-19. The protocol was immunoSEQ multiplex PCR, while the TCRdb copy is restricted to in-frame clones and leaves out a portion. The table lists about 170,000 clones, 80% to 90% of them singletons. The material sequenced was peripheral blood. The receptors stem from a man between 35 and 55 years old who had recovered from COVID-19. Both conserved end residues are part of each CDR3. The order of the fields is CDR3 length, V gene, J gene, D gene, CDR3 protein, CDR3 DNA. A D gene is named only where the DNA matches it firmly.

length: 16; V: TRBV28; J: TRBJ2-1; D: TRBD2; CDR3: CASSLFLAGGNNEQFF; DNA: TGTGCCAGCAGTTTATTCTTAGCGGGAGGGAACAATGAGCAGTTCTTC
length: 19; V: TRBV5-8; J: TRBJ2-4; D: TRBD1; CDR3: CASSVERDRIDIAKNIQYF; DNA: TGTGCCAGCAGCGTCGAGAGGGACAGGATTGACATAGCCAAAAACATTCAGTACTTC
length: 13; V: TRBV11-3; J: TRBJ2-5; D: -; CDR3: CASSFEGGETQYF; DNA: TGTGCCAGCAGCTTTGAGGGTGGTGAGACCCAGTACTTC
length: 14; V: TRBV6-2/TRBV6-3; J: TRBJ2-5; D: TRBD2; CDR3: CASSMGLAGETQYF; DNA: TGTGCCAGCAGCATGGGACTAGCGGGGGAGACCCAGTACTTC
length: 17; V: TRBV5-5; J: TRBJ2-2; D: TRBD2; CDR3: CASSLWLAGGDTGELFF; DNA: TGTGCCAGCAGCTTGTGGCTAGCGGGAGGTGATACCGGGGAGCTGTTTTTT
length: 17; V: TRBV6-1; J: TRBJ1-4; D: TRBD1; CDR3: CASSELGTASNNEKLFF; DNA: TGTGCCAGCAGTGAATTGGGGACAGCCTCTAATAATGAAAAACTGTTTTTT
length: 13; V: TRBV5-6; J: TRBJ1-2; D: TRBD1; CDR3: CASTLGQENGYTF; DNA: TGTGCCAGCACCCTGGGACAGGAAAATGGCTACACCTTC
length: 13; V: TRBV10-3; J: TRBJ1-2; D: -; CDR3: CAISDSGFYGYTF; DNA: TGTGCCATCAGTGATTCAGGGTTCTATGGCTACACCTTC
length: 17; V: TRBV6-2/TRBV6-3; J: TRBJ2-2; D: TRBD1; CDR3: CASSYSMTGEDTGELFF; DNA: TGTGCCAGCAGTTACTCAATGACAGGGGAGGACACCGGGGAGCTGTTTTTT
length: 14; V: TRBV2; J: TRBJ1-4; D: TRBD1; CDR3: CASGGTAYNEKLFF; DNA: TGTGCCAGCGGGGGGACAGCTTATAATGAAAAACTGTTTTTT
length: 15; V: TRBV27; J: TRBJ2-7; D: -; CDR3: CASSIGIARTYEQYF; DNA: TGTGCCAGCAGTATCGGAATAGCGAGGACCTACGAGCAGTACTTC
length: 15; V: TRBV7-8; J: TRBJ2-5; D: -; CDR3: CASSLARGVQETQYF; DNA: TGTGCCAGCAGCTTAGCCAGGGGTGTCCAAGAGACCCAGTACTTC
length: 14; V: TRBV2; J: TRBJ2-7; D: TRBD2; CDR3: CASKRLAGTDEQYF; DNA: TGTGCCAGCAAGCGCCTAGCGGGAACCGACGAGCAGTACTTC
length: 15; V: TRBV27; J: TRBJ2-1; D: TRBD2; CDR3: CASREKSGSYNEQFF; DNA: TGTGCCAGCAGAGAAAAGAGCGGGAGCTACAATGAGCAGTTCTTC
length: 16; V: TRBV19; J: TRBJ2-7; D: TRBD2; CDR3: CASSIALGLAIHEQYF; DNA: TGTGCCAGTAGTATAGCTCTGGGACTAGCTATACACGAGCAGTACTTC
length: 14; V: TRBV27; J: TRBJ2-3; D: TRBD1; CDR3: CASSLQGATDTQYF; DNA: TGTGCCAGCAGTTTACAGGGGGCTACGGATACGCAGTATTTT
length: 13; V: TRBV7-2; J: TRBJ1-2; D: -; CDR3: CASTLDKYYGYTF; DNA: TGTGCCAGCACCCTGGACAAGTATTATGGCTACACCTTC